The rows below give T cell receptor beta chains drawn from one sample of a study of CD4 T cells in relation to SARS-CoV-2 and coronaviruses. These receptors have no known antigen. TCRdb keeps only in-frame clones here, not all; method: immunoSEQ multiplex PCR. The sample carries 15,000 to 20,000 clones, about 73% recorded once. Sequencing was carried out using CD4+ T cells from PBMCs, cultured in vitro. All receptors derive from a human donor in good health. Both conserved end residues are part of each CDR3. Fields, in order: D gene, CDR3 length, V gene, CDR3 protein. The D gene is left open where the match is weak.

>NA|15|TRBV6-5
CASGSVTSGANVLTF
>NA|15|TRBV7-2
CASSFWDRSYNEQFF
>NA|11|TRBV6-1
CASTGLGGYTF
>NA|13|TRBV15
CATSAATPEKLFF
>NA|12|TRBV6-6
CASSYDTDTQYF
>NA|13|TRBV28
CASSPGGYNEQFF
>NA|13|TRBV27
CASSRSYNSPLHF
>TRBD1|13|TRBV5-6
CASSLATGYGYTF
>NA|14|TRBV30
CAWSSGRNPTEAFF
>NA|14|TRBV3-1/TRBV3-2
CASSQEVQGAEQYF
>TRBD1|14|TRBV11-2
CASSPGQGKETQYF
>NA|15|TRBV5-6
CASSSTLSDTGELFF
>NA|14|TRBV5-1
CASSLAPANYGYTF
>NA|16|TRBV5-4
CASSPNGPPLNTEAFF
>NA|16|TRBV19
CASSILAGDRTGELFF
>NA|12|TRBV24-1
CATSADYNEQFF
>TRBD1|13|TRBV11-2
CASSKQGANGYTF
>TRBD1|14|TRBV19
CASTPGTGVYEQYF
>TRBD1|16|TRBV2
CASSKYRDRQYNEQFF
>NA|14|TRBV7-9
CASSLGLAPNEQYF
>NA|13|TRBV6-5
CASRRDRVYGYTF
>TRBD2|14|TRBV5-1
CASCGGTSLYEQYF
>NA|15|TRBV6-1
CASSEGPGQSYEQYF
>NA|15|TRBV24-1
CATSDVVGPTGELFF
>NA|11|TRBV29-1
CSVRTDNEQFF
>NA|14|TRBV18
CASSSMDGGREQYF
>NA|15|TRBV24-1
CATSDFRWNQETQYF
>TRBD2|15|TRBV30
CAWSGLAGSSGELFF
>TRBD2|14|TRBV3-1/TRBV3-2
CASSQSLAGNEQFF
>NA|14|TRBV2
CASSEFGMGQPQHF
>TRBD2|15|TRBV9
CASSVASGSGNEQFF
>NA|15|TRBV2
CASSASPGQAETQYF
>NA|13|TRBV10-3
CAISPRDTGELFF
>TRBD1|15|TRBV5-1
CASSSGQGTNTEAFF
>NA|15|TRBV2
CASSWFVVGADEQYF
>NA|13|TRBV24-1
CATTGGHGDEQFF
>NA|13|TRBV7-2
CASSLVPHNEQFF
>NA|11|TRBV24-1
CATSDRGEQYF
>NA|15|TRBV7-9
CASSSRRTSFNEQFF
>NA|11|TRBV7-9
CASSKGMGAFF
>NA|14|TRBV3-1/TRBV3-2
CASSQEGRRETQYF
>TRBD1|15|TRBV10-3
CASRDRGSSNQPQHF
>NA|15|TRBV7-8
CASSQGSATNEKLFF
>TRBD1|14|TRBV24-1
CATSDPGQGSGWRF